Presented here are 13 T cell receptor beta chains from one specimen sequenced in a study of OX40 agonist ivuxolimab in advanced cancers. Profiling relied on immunoSEQ multiplex PCR, and the TCRdb table lists in-frame clones only, not all of them. The repertoire holds tens of thousands of clones, with roughly 90% as singletons. This specimen consisted of CD4+ or CD8+ T cells sorted from blood, obtained in a trial of the OX40 agonist ivuxolimab. Source of these receptors: an adult with an advanced solid tumor such as melanoma, head and neck, liver or kidney cancer.

The J gene is TRBJ2-3, the V gene TRBV5-1; 11 bases are a match to TRBD2. V gave up 3 bases and J gave up 6 bases; unmatched junction bases: 6. Germline V CDR1 and CDR2: SGHRS, YFSETQ. This CDR3 region has 15 residues. CDR3 DNA sequence: TGCGCCAGCAGCTCACCTAGCGGGGGGAGGGATACGCAGTATTTT. It yields the protein CASSSPSGGRDTQYF.

V gene TRBV7-8 combines with J gene TRBJ1-1; no clear D gene. Germline V gene lookup returns CDR1 SGHVS and CDR2 FQNEAQ. The CDR3 length is 13 residues. The V and J ends lost 5 bases and 1 base respectively, with 8 bases between them. The chain's CDR3 is CASSEGRNTEAFF. The CDR3, as DNA: TGTGCCAGCAGCGAAGGACGGAACACTGAAGCTTTCTTT.

V is TRBV7-8 and J is TRBJ1-5; TRBD1 aligns across 8 bases. This CDR3 comprises 16 residues. V lost 5 bases, J lost 0 bases, and 6 bases stayed unmatched. Germline-derived CDR1 and CDR2 are SGHVS and FQNEAQ. The CDR3 bases are TGTGCCAGCAGCCAAGACAGGGGCGCTAGCAATCAGCCCCAGCATTTT. This gives the protein CASSQDRGASNQPQHF.

The chain employs TRBV5-4 and TRBJ2-2; D tentatively reads TRBD1 or TRBD2 (6 bases each). V lost 2 bases to trimming and J lost 3 bases, with 14 bases between them. The germline gives CDR1 SGHNT, CDR2 YYREEE (reference sequence). The CDR3 contains 16 residues. CDR3 bases: TGTGCCAGCAGCTTAGGGGGGCGGGAATACACCGGGGAGCTGTTTTTT. This encodes CASSLGGREYTGELFF.

The J gene is TRBJ2-7, the V gene TRBV9; unclear D gene. Germline V gene lookup returns CDR1 SGDLS and CDR2 YYNGEE. The CDR3 has 15 amino acids. V was trimmed by 0 bases and J by 2 bases, leaving 12 bases between them. The CDR3 DNA reads TGTGCCAGCAGCGTAGGGGCTGAGATCACCTACGAGCAGTACTTC. This codes for CASSVGAEITYEQYF.

This chain uses TRBV5-4 with TRBJ2-7; weak D call: TRBD2 (5 bases). Trimming took 7 bases from V and 3 from J, leaving 14 bases between them. CDR3 length: 13 residues. Per germline, CDR1 SGHNT and CDR2 YYREEE (reference sequence). The CDR3 DNA reads as TGTGCCAGCTCAGCGGACTTATACTACGAGCAGTACTTC. This encodes CASSADLYYEQYF. The complete variable domain, with remaining parts taken from reference TRBV5-4 and TRBJ2-7, reads ETGVTQSPTHLIKTRGQQVTLRCSSQSGHNTVSWYQQALGQGPQFIFQYYREEENGRGNFPPRFSGLQFPNYSSELNVNALELDDSALYLCASSADLYYEQYFGPGTRLTVT.

The genes are TRBV29-1 and TRBJ2-7; D not resolved. V was cut by 4 bases and J by 0 bases, with 4 bases left in between. The CDR3 has 11 residues. The germline CDR1 and CDR2 sequences are SQVTM and ANQGSEA. This chain's CDR3 is CSVGDSYEQYF. The CDR3 DNA sequence: TGCAGCGTTGGGGACTCCTACGAGCAGTACTTC.

The chain combines TRBV9 with TRBJ1-1; 9 bases map to TRBD1. CDR3 length: 14 residues. The ends lost 4 bases at V and 6 bases at J; junction bases unmatched: 7. Germline V CDR1 and CDR2: SGDLS, YYNGEE. As DNA, the CDR3 is TGTGCCAGCAGCTCGACAGGGGGTTGGGCTGAAGCTTTCTTT. This gives the protein CASSSTGGWAEAFF. The entire variable domain, with the rest obtained from reference TRBV9 and TRBJ1-1, is as follows: DSGVTQTPKHLITATGQRVTLRCSPRSGDLSVYWYQQSLDQGLQFLIQYYNGEERAKGNILERFSAQQFPDLHSELNLSSLELGDSALYFCASSSTGGWAEAFFGQGTRLTVV.

The V and J genes are TRBV29-1 and TRBJ2-1; TRBD2 aligns across 12 bases. Trimming at V came to 1 base and at J to 8 bases, leaving 6 bases not matched to a gene. CDR1 and CDR2 from the germline V gene are SQVTM and ANQGSEA. The CDR3 totals 15 residues. The CDR3 DNA reads TGCAGCGTTGAAGGAGCTAGCGGGGGGGCCTATGAGCAGTTCTTC. Translation: CSVEGASGGAYEQFF.

The CDR3 region is CASSPYPGTLYEQYF. In DNA form, the CDR3 reads TGTGCCAGCAGTCCCTATCCCGGGACCCTTTACGAGCAGTACTTC. This chain joins TRBV27 and TRBJ2-7, with D perhaps TRBD1 or TRBD2 (5 bases each). In germline, CDR1 is MNHEY, CDR2 SMNVEV (reference sequence). V gave up 5 bases and J gave up 4 bases, with 18 bases separating them. The CDR3 consists of 15 residues.

This chain uses TRBV5-1 with TRBJ2-1, with 7 bases that match TRBD2. V shed 0 bases and J 7 bases; nucleotides not matched to a gene: 7. Germline V CDR1 and CDR2: SGHRS, YFSETQ. CDR3 size: 15 residues. The CDR3 DNA follows: TGCGCCAGCAGCTTGGTCGGGGGGACCGGAAATGAGCAGTTCTTC. Amino acids: CASSLVGGTGNEQFF.

The V call is TRBV19, the J call TRBJ2-7; 7 bases map to TRBD2. J was trimmed by 6 bases and V by 3 bases; bases with no gene match: 2. This CDR3 contains 12 residues. Germline values: CDR1 LNHDA, CDR2 SQIVND (reference sequence). The CDR3, as DNA: TGTGCCAGTAGTATCGGCGGGGGCGAGCAGTACTTC. Protein sequence: CASSIGGGEQYF. The full variable domain, rest sourced from reference TRBV19 and TRBJ2-7, is DGGITQSPKYLFRKEGQNVTLSCEQNLNHDAMYWYRQDPGQGLRLIYYSQIVNDFQKGDIAEGYSVSREKKESFPLTVTSAQKNPTAFYLCASSIGGGEQYFGPGTRLTVT.

The V and J genes are TRBV11-2 and TRBJ1-5; the D is unclear. Germline-derived CDR1 and CDR2 are SGHAT and FQNNGV. V was cut by 1 base and J by 7 bases, with 8 bases left in between. CDR3 length: 13 amino acids. Here the CDR3 DNA reads TGTGCCAGCAGCTTAGTGAGGGAACAGCCCCAGCATTTT. This codes for CASSLVREQPQHF.